The sequence of this TCR beta chain was determined in a study of shared clonotypes between healthy human individuals. The CDR3 contains 13 residues. Trimming removed 6 bases at V and 5 bases at J, with 10 bases between. From germline, CDR1 is MDHEN and CDR2 SYDVKM. Donors were healthy HIV-negative adults without recently reported acute infections or vaccinations. The investigators split CD4+ cells into a CD45RA+ naive subset and a CD45RA-negative memory subset. The data were produced by immunoSEQ multiplex PCR, yet TCRdb's version contains in-frame clones alone and is incomplete. The data show about 600,000 clones, roughly 97% seen once.

The sequencing sample was made of naive CD4+ T cells sorted from blood. The subset was: CD45RA+ positively selected. This chain joins TRBV28 and TRBJ2-2; the D is unclear. This TCR was sampled from a woman aged 30 to 39 in good health. The CDR3 sequence: CASRGHGTGELFF. In DNA form, the CDR3 reads TGTGCCAGCAGGGGCCACGGGACCGGGGAGCTGTTTTTT.